The source of this TCR beta chain is a study of vaccination and CD4 T cells after COVID-19. Turning to the study itself: The post-COVID samples were taken a median approximately 3.5 months after diagnosis, anywhere from 35 to 161. The peptides that stimulated the cells were overlapping spike peptides from SARS-CoV-2, HCoV-NL63, HCoV-OC43 and HCoV-229E.

Treatment of the sample: approximately 9-day PBMC culture with coronavirus spike peptide pools or control peptides (ViraFEST assay). Points on this clonotype: No antigen is known for it.

The Oncomine TCR Beta short-read assay generated sequence data from the DNA of cultured CD4+ T cells. TCRdb analysed the PCR reads with MiXCR anew, one entry per CDR3 protein. The sample carries about 23,000 distinct CDR3 sequences, approximately 44% recorded once. The germline V gene has CDR1 DFQATT and CDR2 SNEGSKA (reference sequence). The CDR3 runs 16 residues. V shed 5 bases and J 6 bases; nucleotides not matched to a gene: 18. The sample consisted of CD4+ T cells from blood, cultured in vitro, taken before SARS-CoV-2 vaccination. The rearrangement uses TRBV20-1 and TRBJ1-1; 7 nucleotides align to TRBD1. This receptor was obtained from a human donor who received a COVID-19 vaccine. This CDR3 is CSAGGTDPHSGPEAFF. DNA of the CDR3: TGCAGTGCTGGTGGGACAGACCCCCACTCGGGCCCTGAAGCTTTCTTT.